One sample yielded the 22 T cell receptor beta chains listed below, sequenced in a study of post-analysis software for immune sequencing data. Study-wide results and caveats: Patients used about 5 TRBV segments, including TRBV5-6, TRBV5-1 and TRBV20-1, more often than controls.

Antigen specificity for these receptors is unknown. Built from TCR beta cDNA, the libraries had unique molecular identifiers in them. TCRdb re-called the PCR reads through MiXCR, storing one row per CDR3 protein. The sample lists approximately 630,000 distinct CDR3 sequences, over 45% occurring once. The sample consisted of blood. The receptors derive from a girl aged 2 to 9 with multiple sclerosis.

CDR3 in amino acids: CASSFSGWGTDTQYF. The CDR3 DNA reads as TGTGCCAGCAGTTTTAGCGGGTGGGGCACAGATACGCAGTATTTT. The V gene is TRBV27, the J gene TRBJ2-3, with 7 bases identical to TRBD2. Per the germline V gene, CDR1 is MNHEY and CDR2 is SMNVEV (reference sequence). The CDR3 sequence is 15 residues long. V lost 3 bases and J lost 1; bases outside the gene matches: 4.

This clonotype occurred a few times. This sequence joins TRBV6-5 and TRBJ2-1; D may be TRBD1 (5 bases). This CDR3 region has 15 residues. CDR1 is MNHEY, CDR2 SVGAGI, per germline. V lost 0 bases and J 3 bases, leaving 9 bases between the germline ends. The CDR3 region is CASSYSSTGYNEQFF. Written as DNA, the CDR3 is TGTGCCAGCAGTTACTCGAGTACAGGCTACAATGAGCAGTTCTTC.

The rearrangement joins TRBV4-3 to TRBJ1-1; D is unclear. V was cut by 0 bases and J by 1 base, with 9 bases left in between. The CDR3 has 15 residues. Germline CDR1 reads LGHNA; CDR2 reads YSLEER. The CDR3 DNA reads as TGCGCCAGCAGCCAAGATTGGCCAAGGAACACTGAAGCTTTCTTT. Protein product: CASSQDWPRNTEAFF.

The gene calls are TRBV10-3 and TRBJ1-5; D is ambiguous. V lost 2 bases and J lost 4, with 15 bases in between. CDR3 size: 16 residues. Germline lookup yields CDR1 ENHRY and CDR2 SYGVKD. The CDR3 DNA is TGTGCCATCAGTGAGGGGCAGCGGACCTCGAATCAGCCCCAGCATTTT. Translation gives CAISEGQRTSNQPQHF.

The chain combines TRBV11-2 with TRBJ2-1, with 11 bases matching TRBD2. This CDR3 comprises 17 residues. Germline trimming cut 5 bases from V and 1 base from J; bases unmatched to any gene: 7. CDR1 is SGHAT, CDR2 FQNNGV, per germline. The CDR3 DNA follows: TGTGCCAGCAGCCCTTCTGTAGCGGGAGGGTCCTACAATGAGCAGTTCTTC. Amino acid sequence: CASSPSVAGGSYNEQFF.

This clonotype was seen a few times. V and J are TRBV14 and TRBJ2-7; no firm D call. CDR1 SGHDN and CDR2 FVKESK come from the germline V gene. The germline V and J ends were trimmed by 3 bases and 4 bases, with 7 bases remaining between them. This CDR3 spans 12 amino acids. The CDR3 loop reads CASSQALYEQYF. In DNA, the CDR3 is TGTGCCAGCAGCCAGGCCCTATACGAGCAGTACTTC.

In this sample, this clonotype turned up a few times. This chain's CDR3 is CATGDYEPETQYF. CDR3 sequence (DNA): TGTGCCACCGGGGACTACGAACCAGAGACCCAGTACTTC. The chain has TRBV2 and TRBJ2-5, with TRBD2 identical over 7 bases. Germline values: CDR1 SNHLY, CDR2 FYNNEI. The V gene end was trimmed by 10 bases and the J gene end by 4 bases; junction bases not matched to a gene: 9. The CDR3 extends over 13 amino acids.

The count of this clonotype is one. CDR3 nucleotides: TGTGCCAGCAGTATACTAGCGGGGCCGAACACCGGGGAGCTGTTTTTT. Protein sequence: CASSILAGPNTGELFF. V is TRBV12-3 or TRBV12-4 and J is TRBJ2-2, with 10 bases matching TRBD2. The trim removed 5 bases at V and 0 bases at J, leaving 3 bases unmatched. CDR3 size: 16 residues.

The CDR3 nucleotides are TGCAGCGTTACGACAGACTACACTGAAGCTTTCTTT. Its translation is CSVTTDYTEAFF. This chain joins TRBV29-1 and TRBJ1-1, with TRBD1 as a possible D gene (5 bases). Trimming removed 5 bases from V and 3 bases from J, with 10 bases in between. CDR1 and CDR2 from the germline V gene are SQVTM and ANQGSEA. CDR3 length: 12 amino acids.

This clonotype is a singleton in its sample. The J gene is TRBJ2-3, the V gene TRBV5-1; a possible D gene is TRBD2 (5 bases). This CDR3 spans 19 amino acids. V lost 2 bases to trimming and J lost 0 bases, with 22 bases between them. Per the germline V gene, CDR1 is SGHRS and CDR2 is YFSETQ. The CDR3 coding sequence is TGCGCCAGCAGCTTCACCCCCGCACGGACTGGCAAGAGCACAGATACGCAGTATTTT. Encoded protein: CASSFTPARTGKSTDTQYF.

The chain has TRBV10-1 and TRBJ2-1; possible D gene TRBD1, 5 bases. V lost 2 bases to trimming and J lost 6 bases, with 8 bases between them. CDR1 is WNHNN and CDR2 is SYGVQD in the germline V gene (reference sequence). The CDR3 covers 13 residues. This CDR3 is CASSEQQVNEQFF. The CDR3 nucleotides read TGCGCCAGCAGTGAGCAACAGGTCAATGAGCAGTTCTTC.

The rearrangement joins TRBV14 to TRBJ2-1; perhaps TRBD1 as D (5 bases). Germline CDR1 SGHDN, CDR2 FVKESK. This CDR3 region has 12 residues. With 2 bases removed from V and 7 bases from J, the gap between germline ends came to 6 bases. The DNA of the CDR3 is TGTGCCAGCAGCCAATACAGGAATGAGCAGTTCTTC. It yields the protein CASSQYRNEQFF.

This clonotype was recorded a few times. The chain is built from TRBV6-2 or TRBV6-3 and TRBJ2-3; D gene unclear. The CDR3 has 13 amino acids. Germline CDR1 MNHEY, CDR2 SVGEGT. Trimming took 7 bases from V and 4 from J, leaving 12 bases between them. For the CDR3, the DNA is TGTGCCAGCATGAGACCTTTGGCAGATACGCAGTATTTT. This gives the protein CASMRPLADTQYF.

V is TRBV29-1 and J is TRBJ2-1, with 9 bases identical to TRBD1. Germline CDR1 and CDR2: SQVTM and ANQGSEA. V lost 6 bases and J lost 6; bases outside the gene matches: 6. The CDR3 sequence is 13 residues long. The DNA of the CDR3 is TGCAGCGTCGGACCGGGACAGGGCAATGAGCAGTTCTTC. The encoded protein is CSVGPGQGNEQFF.

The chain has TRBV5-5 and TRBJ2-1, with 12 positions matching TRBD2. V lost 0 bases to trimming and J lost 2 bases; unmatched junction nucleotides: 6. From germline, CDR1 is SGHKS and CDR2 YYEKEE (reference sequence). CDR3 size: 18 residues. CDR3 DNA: TGTGCCAGCAGCTTGGTTTGGACTAGCGGGACTACCTACAATGAGCAGTTCTTC. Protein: CASSLVWTSGTTYNEQFF. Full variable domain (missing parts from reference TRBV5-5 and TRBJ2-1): DAGVTQSPTHLIKTRGQQVTLRCSPISGHKSVSWYQQVLGQGPQFIFQYYEKEERGRGNFPDRFSARQFPNYSSELNVNALLLGDSALYLCASSLVWTSGTTYNEQFFGPGTRLTVL.

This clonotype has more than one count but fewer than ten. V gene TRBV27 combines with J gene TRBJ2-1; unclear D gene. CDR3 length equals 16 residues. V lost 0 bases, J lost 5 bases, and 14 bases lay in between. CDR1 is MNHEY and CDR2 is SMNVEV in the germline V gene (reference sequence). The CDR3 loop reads CASSLSTVLGHNEQFF. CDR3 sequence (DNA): TGTGCCAGCAGTTTATCCACAGTGTTAGGGCACAATGAGCAGTTCTTC.

The CDR3 is CASNPDRSIGEQYF. CDR3 coding DNA: TGTGCCAGCAACCCAGACAGGAGTATAGGCGAGCAGTACTTC. This chain uses TRBV6-1 with TRBJ2-7; TRBD1 might be the D (6 bases). V was cut by 7 bases and J by 6 bases, with 19 bases left in between. The CDR3 has 14 residues. Germline lookup yields CDR1 MNHNS and CDR2 SASEGT.

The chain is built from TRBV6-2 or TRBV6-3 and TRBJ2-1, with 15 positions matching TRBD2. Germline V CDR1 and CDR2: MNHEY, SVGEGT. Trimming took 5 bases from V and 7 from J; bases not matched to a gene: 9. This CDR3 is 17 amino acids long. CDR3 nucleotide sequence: TGTGCCAGCAGTACCTGGACTAGCGGGGGGGTTGGAAATGAGCAGTTCTTC. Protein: CASSTWTSGGVGNEQFF.

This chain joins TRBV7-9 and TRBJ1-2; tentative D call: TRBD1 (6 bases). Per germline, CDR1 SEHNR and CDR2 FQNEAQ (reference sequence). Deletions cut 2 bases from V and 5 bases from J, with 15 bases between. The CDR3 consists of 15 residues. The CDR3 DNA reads TGTGCCAGCAGCTTAAGACGACAGGAGGGGTATGGCTACACCTTC. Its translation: CASSLRRQEGYGYTF.

The CDR3: CASSWTSGGAVLFF. The DNA of the CDR3 is TGTGCCAGCAGTTGGACTAGCGGGGGAGCCGTCCTGTTCTTC. This chain joins TRBV6-4 and TRBJ2-1; 13 bases fit TRBD2. CDR3 length: 14 amino acids. V shed 5 bases, J shed 15 bases, and the junction held 10 bases outside the gene matches. Germline V gives CDR1 MRHNA, CDR2 SNTAGT.

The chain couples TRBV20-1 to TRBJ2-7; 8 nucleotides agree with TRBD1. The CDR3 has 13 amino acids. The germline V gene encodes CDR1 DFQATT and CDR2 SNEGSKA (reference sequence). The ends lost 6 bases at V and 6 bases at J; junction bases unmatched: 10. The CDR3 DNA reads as TGCAGTGCGACCGGGACAGGCCTGGGCGAGCAGTACTTC. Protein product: CSATGTGLGEQYF.

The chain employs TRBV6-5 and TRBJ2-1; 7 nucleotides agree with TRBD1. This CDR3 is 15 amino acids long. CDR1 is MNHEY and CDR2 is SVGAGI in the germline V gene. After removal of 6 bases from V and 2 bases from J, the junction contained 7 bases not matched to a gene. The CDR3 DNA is TGTGCCAGCAGAGCCCCGGGGACAGCCTACAATGAGCAGTTCTTC. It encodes CASRAPGTAYNEQFF.